These 15 T cell receptor beta chains were all obtained from the same sample, sequenced in a study of blood T cell repertoires in COVID-19. TCRdb keeps only in-frame clones here, not all; method: immunoSEQ multiplex PCR. The data show around 80,000 clones, 75% to 90% seen once. Sequencing input: peripheral blood. Every receptor here comes from a man between 50 and 59 years old with COVID-19, enrolled during active disease.

The J gene is TRBJ2-5, the V gene TRBV11-3; TRBD2 agrees at 12 bases. Per germline, CDR1 SGHNT and CDR2 YENEEA. The CDR3 has 15 amino acids. V shed 5 bases and J 5 bases; nucleotides not matched to a gene: 6. The CDR3 bases are TGTGCCAGCAGCCCTAGCGGGAGGGCTGAGGAGACCCAGTACTTC. The encoded protein is CASSPSGRAEETQYF.

The genes are TRBV5-4 and TRBJ2-2; D is undetermined. The V end lost 0 bases, the J end lost 0 bases, and 12 bases lay between the germline ends. Germline-derived CDR1 and CDR2 are SGHNT and YYREEE (reference sequence). This CDR3 has 17 residues. DNA for the CDR3: TGTGCCAGCAGCTTGGAATCTGCGCGGACGAACACCGGGGAGCTGTTTTTT. Translation gives CASSLESARTNTGELFF.

This clone has a single count. This rearrangement joins TRBV5-4 to TRBJ2-5; a possible D gene is TRBD1 (6 bases). Trimming removed 3 bases from V and 7 bases from J, with 19 bases in between. Germline V gene sequence: CDR1 SGHNT, CDR2 YYREEE (reference sequence). The CDR3 consists of 15 residues. The CDR3 DNA is TGTGCCAGCAGCTATGTACAGGGCTCGCTTGTGACCCAGTACTTC. Protein product: CASSYVQGSLVTQYF. Full variable domain (outside the CDR3, taken from reference TRBV5-4 and TRBJ2-5): ETGVTQSPTHLIKTRGQQVTLRCSSQSGHNTVSWYQQALGQGPQFIFQYYREEENGRGNFPPRFSGLQFPNYSSELNVNALELDDSALYLCASSYVQGSLVTQYFGPGTRLLVL.

This chain connects TRBV5-7 to TRBJ2-3, with 7 nucleotides matching TRBD2. TRBV5-7 qualifies as an ORF whose function is uncertain. The CDR3 loop spans 16 amino acids. After removal of 6 bases from V and 7 bases from J, the junction contained 17 bases not matched to a gene. The CDR3 here is CASTRGAAGRMNTQYF. The CDR3 bases are TGTGCCAGCACCCGAGGCGCAGCGGGAAGGATGAATACGCAGTATTTT.

The chain carries TRBV5-1 and TRBJ2-2, with 7 bases lining up with TRBD2. The length of the CDR3 is 15 residues. After removal of 0 bases from V and 4 bases from J, the junction contained 3 bases not matched to a gene. CDR1 and CDR2 (germline): SGHRS, YFSETQ. The CDR3 coding sequence is TGCGCCAGCAGCTTGGCTGTAGCGGGCACCGGGGAGCTGTTTTTT. This encodes CASSLAVAGTGELFF.

V and J are TRBV5-5 and TRBJ2-1; D is possibly TRBD2 (6 bases). This CDR3 has 14 amino acids. V was cut by 4 bases and J by 4 bases, with 12 bases left in between. Germline-derived CDR1 and CDR2 are SGHKS and YYEKEE (reference sequence). The CDR3 is CASSRRGEYNEQFF. DNA of the CDR3: TGTGCCAGCAGCAGGAGGGGTGAATACAATGAGCAGTTCTTC.

This chain links TRBV6-1 with TRBJ1-2; D possibly corresponds to TRBD1 (5 bases). V lost 1 base to trimming and J lost 4 bases, with 10 bases between them. This CDR3 spans 14 amino acids. Per germline, CDR1 MNHNS and CDR2 SASEGT. The CDR3 protein is CASSEEPGRYGYTF. The DNA for the CDR3 is TGTGCCAGCAGTGAAGAGCCAGGGCGCTATGGCTACACCTTC.

CDR3 sequence (DNA): TGTGCCAGCAGTTACCTCGGGACTAGCGTCTACGAGCAGTACTTC. Translating gives CASSYLGTSVYEQYF. The rearrangement joins TRBV27 to TRBJ2-7; 10 bases match TRBD2. CDR1 and CDR2 (germline): MNHEY, SMNVEV (reference sequence). The CDR3 extends over 15 amino acids. With 4 bases clipped from V and 3 bases from J, the junction kept 6 bases outside the gene matches.

The CDR3 DNA reads as TGCGCCAGCAGCTTGGTGGCGGGAGTCCGAAATGAGCAGTTCTTC. Protein sequence: CASSLVAGVRNEQFF. The V and J genes are TRBV5-1 and TRBJ2-1; 7 bases are a match to TRBD2. The CDR3 spans 15 residues. Germline CDR1 SGHRS, CDR2 YFSETQ. The J segment lost 7 bases and the V segment lost 0 bases, leaving 7 bases of the junction unmatched.

The chain combines TRBV20-1 with TRBJ2-1; no definite D call. Trimming took off 5 bases at V and 11 bases at J, with 13 bases between the two ends. The germline gives CDR1 DFQATT, CDR2 SNEGSKA (reference sequence). This CDR3 has 11 amino acids. The CDR3 sequence is CSAPLALQQFF. DNA for the CDR3: TGCAGTGCTCCTCTGGCTCTCCAGCAGTTCTTC.

This clone showed up just a few times. The V gene is TRBV6-4, the J gene TRBJ2-6; a possible D gene is TRBD2 (5 bases). Germline values: CDR1 MRHNA, CDR2 SNTAGT. CDR3 length: 16 residues. Trimming left V 0 bases short and J 1 base short, with 7 bases between. CDR3 coding DNA: TGTGCCAGCAGTGACTCGAGAGGGTCTGGGGCCAACGTCCTGACTTTC. Its protein product is CASSDSRGSGANVLTF.

The chain uses TRBV4-3 and TRBJ2-7, with TRBD2 identical over 10 bases. V shed 2 bases, J shed 7 bases, and the junction held 2 bases outside the gene matches. The CDR3 has 13 residues. Germline CDR1 is LGHNA and CDR2 is YSLEER. The CDR3 protein is CASSQQAGGEQYF. CDR3 in DNA: TGCGCCAGCAGCCAACAAGCGGGAGGGGAGCAGTACTTC.

The chain combines TRBV9 with TRBJ1-1; D might be TRBD1 (5 bases). CDR1 is SGDLS, CDR2 YYNGEE, per germline. Trimming stripped 2 bases from V and 12 bases from J, with 14 bases between. CDR3 length equals 12 residues. In DNA form, the CDR3 reads TGTGCCAGCAGCGTGGGGGGTGGCGAGACTTTCTTT. Its translation is CASSVGGGETFF.

The genes are TRBV5-8 and TRBJ1-2; D remains unclear. The CDR3 loop spans 13 amino acids. Per the germline V gene, CDR1 is SGHTS and CDR2 is YDEGEE. V gave up 1 base and J gave up 2 bases, with 6 bases separating them. CDR3 loop: CASSLRGNYGYTF. CDR3 DNA sequence: TGTGCCAGCAGCTTGCGCGGCAACTATGGCTACACCTTC. The variable domain in full, with the rest retrieved from reference TRBV5-8 and TRBJ1-2, is EAGVTQSPTHLIKTRGQQATLRCSPISGHTSVYWYQQALGLGLQFLLWYDEGEERNRGNFPPRFSGRQFPNYSSELNVNALELEDSALYLCASSLRGNYGYTFGSGTRLTVV.

The chain uses TRBV28 and TRBJ1-6; D ambiguous. The CDR3 extends over 15 amino acids. The germline V gene encodes CDR1 MDHEN and CDR2 SYDVKM. V lost 7 bases and J lost 7, with 17 bases in between. CDR3 in amino acids: CASKMGGEDNSPLHF. DNA for the CDR3: TGTGCCAGCAAGATGGGCGGGGAGGACAATTCACCCCTCCACTTT. The full variable domain, with the rest looked up from reference TRBV28 and TRBJ1-6, is DVKVTQSSRYLVKRTGEKVFLECVQDMDHENMFWYRQDPGLGLRLIYFSYDVKMKEKGDIPEGYSVSREKKERFSLILESASTNQTSMYLCASKMGGEDNSPLHFGNGTRLTVT.